This T cell receptor beta chain was recorded in a study of molecular identifiers for immune sequencing clone quantification. The CDR3 covers 15 residues. Per the germline V gene, CDR1 is SGHRS and CDR2 is YFSETQ. V dropped 4 bases and J dropped 2 bases, with 13 bases sitting between them. TCRdb called the PCR reads again in MiXCR, with one record for every CDR3 protein. The sample records some 650,000 distinct CDR3 sequences, 20% being singletons. The genes are TRBV5-1 and TRBJ2-1, with D perhaps TRBD2 (6 bases). This receptor was obtained from a human donor in good health. Some libraries in this study had Jurkat cell RNA spiked in. The specimen was naive CD8+ T cells from blood, with Jurkat cell RNA spiked in. Documented subset: FACS-sorted CD8+CD4-CCR7+CD45RA+ naive T cells. As DNA, the CDR3 is TGCGCCAGCAGCATGGGGGAGGCCCCCTACAATGAGCAGTTCTTC. It codes for CASSMGEAPYNEQFF. Together with reference TRBV5-1 and TRBJ2-1, the CDR3 gives the full variable domain: KAGVTQTPRYLIKTRGQQVTLSCSPISGHRSVSWYQQTPGQGLQFLFEYFSETQRNKGNFPGRFSGRQFSNSRSEMNVSTLELGDSALYLCASSMGEAPYNEQFFGPGTRLTVL.